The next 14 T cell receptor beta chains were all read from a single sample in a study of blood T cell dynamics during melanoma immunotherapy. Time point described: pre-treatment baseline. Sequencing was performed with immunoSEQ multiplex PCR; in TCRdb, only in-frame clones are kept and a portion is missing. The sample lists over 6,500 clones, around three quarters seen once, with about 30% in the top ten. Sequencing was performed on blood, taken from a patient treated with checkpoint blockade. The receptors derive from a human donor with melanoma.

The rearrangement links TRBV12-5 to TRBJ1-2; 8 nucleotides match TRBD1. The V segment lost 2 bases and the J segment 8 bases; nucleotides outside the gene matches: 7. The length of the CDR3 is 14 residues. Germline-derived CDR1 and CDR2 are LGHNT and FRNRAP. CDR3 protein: CASGLFGQGWGYTF. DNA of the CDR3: TGTGCTAGTGGTTTGTTTGGACAGGGTTGGGGCTACACCTTC.

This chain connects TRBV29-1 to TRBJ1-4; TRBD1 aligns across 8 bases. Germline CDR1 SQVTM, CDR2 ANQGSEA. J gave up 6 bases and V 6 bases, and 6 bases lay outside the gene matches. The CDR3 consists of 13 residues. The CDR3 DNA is TGCAGCGTCCTGACAGGGGCTGATGAAAAACTGTTTTTT. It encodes CSVLTGADEKLFF.

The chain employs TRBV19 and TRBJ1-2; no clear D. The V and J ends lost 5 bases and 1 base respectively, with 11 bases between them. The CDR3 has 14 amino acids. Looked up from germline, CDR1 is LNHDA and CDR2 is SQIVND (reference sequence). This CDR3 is CASSVPGSNYGYTF. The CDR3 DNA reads TGTGCCAGTAGTGTTCCAGGAAGTAACTATGGCTACACCTTC. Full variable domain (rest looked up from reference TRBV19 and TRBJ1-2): DGGITQSPKYLFRKEGQNVTLSCEQNLNHDAMYWYRQDPGQGLRLIYYSQIVNDFQKGDIAEGYSVSREKKESFPLTVTSAQKNPTAFYLCASSVPGSNYGYTFGSGTRLTVV.

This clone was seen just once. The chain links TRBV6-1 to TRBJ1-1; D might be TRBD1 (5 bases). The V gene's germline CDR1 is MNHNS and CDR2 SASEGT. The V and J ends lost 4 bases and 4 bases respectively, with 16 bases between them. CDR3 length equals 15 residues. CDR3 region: CASSALGWGGTEAFF. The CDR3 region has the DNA TGTGCCAGCAGTGCCCTGGGGTGGGGGGGCACTGAAGCTTTCTTT.

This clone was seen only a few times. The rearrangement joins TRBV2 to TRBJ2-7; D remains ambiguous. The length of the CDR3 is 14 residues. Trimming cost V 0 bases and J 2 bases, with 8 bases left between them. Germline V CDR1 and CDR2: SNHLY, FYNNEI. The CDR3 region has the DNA TGTGCCAGCAGTGAAGCCTGGGGTCCCTACGAGCAGTACTTC. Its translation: CASSEAWGPYEQYF. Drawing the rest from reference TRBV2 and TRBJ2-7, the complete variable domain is EPEVTQTPSHQVTQMGQEVILRCVPISNHLYFYWYRQILGQKVEFLVSFYNNEISEKSEIFDDQFSVERPDGSNFTLKIRSTKLEDSAMYFCASSEAWGPYEQYFGPGTRLTVT.

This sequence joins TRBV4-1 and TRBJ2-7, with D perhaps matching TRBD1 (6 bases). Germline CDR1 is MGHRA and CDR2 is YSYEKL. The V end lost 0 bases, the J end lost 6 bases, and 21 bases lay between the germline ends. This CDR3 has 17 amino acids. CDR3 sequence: CASSQDTGRQGLSEQYF. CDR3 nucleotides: TGCGCCAGCAGCCAAGATACGGGTCGCCAGGGGCTAAGCGAGCAGTACTTC.

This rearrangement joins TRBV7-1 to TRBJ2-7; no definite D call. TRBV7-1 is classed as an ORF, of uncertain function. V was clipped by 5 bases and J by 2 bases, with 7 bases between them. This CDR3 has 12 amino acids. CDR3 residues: CASSLPPYEQYF. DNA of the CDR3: TGTGCCAGCAGCCTCCCCCCCTACGAGCAGTACTTC.

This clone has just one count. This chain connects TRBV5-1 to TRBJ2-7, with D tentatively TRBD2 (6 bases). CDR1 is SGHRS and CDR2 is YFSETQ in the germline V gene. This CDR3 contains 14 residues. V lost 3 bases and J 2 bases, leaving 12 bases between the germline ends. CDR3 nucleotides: TGCGCCAGCAGCTCGGAGGGCAGGACCTACGAGCAGTACTTC. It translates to CASSSEGRTYEQYF.

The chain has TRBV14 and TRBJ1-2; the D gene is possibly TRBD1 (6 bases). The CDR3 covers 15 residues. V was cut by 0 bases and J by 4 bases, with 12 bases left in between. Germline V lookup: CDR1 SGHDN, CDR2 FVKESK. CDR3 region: CASSQDPGTPYGYTF. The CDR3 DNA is TGTGCCAGCAGCCAAGATCCCGGGACACCCTATGGCTACACCTTC. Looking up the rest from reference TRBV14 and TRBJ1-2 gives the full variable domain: EAGVTQFPSHSVIEKGQTVTLRCDPISGHDNLYWYRRVMGKEIKFLLHFVKESKQDESGMPNNRFLAERTGGTYSTLKVQPAELEDSGVYFCASSQDPGTPYGYTFGSGTRLTVV.

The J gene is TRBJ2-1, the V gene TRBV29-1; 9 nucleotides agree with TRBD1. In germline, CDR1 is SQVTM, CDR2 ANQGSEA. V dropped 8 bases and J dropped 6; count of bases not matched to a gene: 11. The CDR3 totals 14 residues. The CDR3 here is CSSVTGTGINEQFF. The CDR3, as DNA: TGCAGCTCTGTTACCGGGACAGGGATCAATGAGCAGTTCTTC.

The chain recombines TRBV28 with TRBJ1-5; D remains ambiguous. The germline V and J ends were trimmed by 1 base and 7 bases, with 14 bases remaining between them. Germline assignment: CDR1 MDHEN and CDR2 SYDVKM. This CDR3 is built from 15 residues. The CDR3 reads CASSLSSPIRQPQHF. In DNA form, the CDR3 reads TGTGCCAGCAGTTTATCATCGCCGATACGGCAGCCCCAGCATTTT.

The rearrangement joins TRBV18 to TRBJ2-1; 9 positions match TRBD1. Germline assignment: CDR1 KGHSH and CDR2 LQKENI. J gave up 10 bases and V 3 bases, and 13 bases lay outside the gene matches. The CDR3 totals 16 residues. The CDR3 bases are TGTGCCAGCTCACCTCTGGGACAGGGCCCCGGTGCAGAGCAGTTCTTC. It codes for CASSPLGQGPGAEQFF.

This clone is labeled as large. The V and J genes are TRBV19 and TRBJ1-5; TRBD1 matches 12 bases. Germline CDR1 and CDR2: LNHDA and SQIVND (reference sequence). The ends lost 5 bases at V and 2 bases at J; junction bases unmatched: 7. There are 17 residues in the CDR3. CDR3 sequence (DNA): TGTGCCAGTAGTCTCTGGGACAGGGGGCGCGGCAATCAGCCCCAGCATTTT. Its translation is CASSLWDRGRGNQPQHF.

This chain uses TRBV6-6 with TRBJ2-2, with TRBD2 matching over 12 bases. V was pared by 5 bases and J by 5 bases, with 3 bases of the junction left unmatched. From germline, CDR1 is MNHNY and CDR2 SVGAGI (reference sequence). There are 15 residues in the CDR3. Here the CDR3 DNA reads TGTGCCAGCAGTCTAGGACTAGCGGGAACCGGGGAGCTGTTTTTT. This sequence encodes CASSLGLAGTGELFF.